This T cell receptor beta chain derives from a study of T cell repertoires in cytomegalovirus infection. Notes on the study in general: Ex vivo responses were dominated by HLA-C-restricted CMV-specific TCR beta clonotypes. Identification of carriers of CMV plus the relevant HLA was performed using cumulative public TCR beta family frequency.

This clonotype was counted ten times or more. Antigen: not known. TCRdb recomputed calls from the reads with MiXCR, one row per CDR3 protein. The sample shows hundreds of thousands of distinct CDR3 sequences, approximately 40% of them seen only once. Sequencing was done on a sample of PBMCs. The sequence came from a human donor in good health (CMV status not recorded). Some clones in this sample may be carry-over from other donors' samples.

The CDR3 region has the DNA TGTGCCAGCAGCTTAGTCCGGGGTAAAAGCGAAAAACTGTTTTTT. Its protein product is CASSLVRGKSEKLFF. The V gene is TRBV7-8, the J gene TRBJ1-4; D not resolved. V was clipped by 1 base and J by 8 bases, with 14 bases between them. In germline, CDR1 is SGHVS, CDR2 FQNEAQ. This CDR3 is 15 amino acids long. Drawing the rest from reference TRBV7-8 and TRBJ1-4, the complete variable domain is GAGVSQSPRYKVAKRGQDVALRCDPISGHVSLFWYQQALGQGPEFLTYFQNEAQLDKSGLPSDRFFAERPEGSVSTLKIQRTQQEDSAVYLCASSLVRGKSEKLFFGSGTQLSVL.